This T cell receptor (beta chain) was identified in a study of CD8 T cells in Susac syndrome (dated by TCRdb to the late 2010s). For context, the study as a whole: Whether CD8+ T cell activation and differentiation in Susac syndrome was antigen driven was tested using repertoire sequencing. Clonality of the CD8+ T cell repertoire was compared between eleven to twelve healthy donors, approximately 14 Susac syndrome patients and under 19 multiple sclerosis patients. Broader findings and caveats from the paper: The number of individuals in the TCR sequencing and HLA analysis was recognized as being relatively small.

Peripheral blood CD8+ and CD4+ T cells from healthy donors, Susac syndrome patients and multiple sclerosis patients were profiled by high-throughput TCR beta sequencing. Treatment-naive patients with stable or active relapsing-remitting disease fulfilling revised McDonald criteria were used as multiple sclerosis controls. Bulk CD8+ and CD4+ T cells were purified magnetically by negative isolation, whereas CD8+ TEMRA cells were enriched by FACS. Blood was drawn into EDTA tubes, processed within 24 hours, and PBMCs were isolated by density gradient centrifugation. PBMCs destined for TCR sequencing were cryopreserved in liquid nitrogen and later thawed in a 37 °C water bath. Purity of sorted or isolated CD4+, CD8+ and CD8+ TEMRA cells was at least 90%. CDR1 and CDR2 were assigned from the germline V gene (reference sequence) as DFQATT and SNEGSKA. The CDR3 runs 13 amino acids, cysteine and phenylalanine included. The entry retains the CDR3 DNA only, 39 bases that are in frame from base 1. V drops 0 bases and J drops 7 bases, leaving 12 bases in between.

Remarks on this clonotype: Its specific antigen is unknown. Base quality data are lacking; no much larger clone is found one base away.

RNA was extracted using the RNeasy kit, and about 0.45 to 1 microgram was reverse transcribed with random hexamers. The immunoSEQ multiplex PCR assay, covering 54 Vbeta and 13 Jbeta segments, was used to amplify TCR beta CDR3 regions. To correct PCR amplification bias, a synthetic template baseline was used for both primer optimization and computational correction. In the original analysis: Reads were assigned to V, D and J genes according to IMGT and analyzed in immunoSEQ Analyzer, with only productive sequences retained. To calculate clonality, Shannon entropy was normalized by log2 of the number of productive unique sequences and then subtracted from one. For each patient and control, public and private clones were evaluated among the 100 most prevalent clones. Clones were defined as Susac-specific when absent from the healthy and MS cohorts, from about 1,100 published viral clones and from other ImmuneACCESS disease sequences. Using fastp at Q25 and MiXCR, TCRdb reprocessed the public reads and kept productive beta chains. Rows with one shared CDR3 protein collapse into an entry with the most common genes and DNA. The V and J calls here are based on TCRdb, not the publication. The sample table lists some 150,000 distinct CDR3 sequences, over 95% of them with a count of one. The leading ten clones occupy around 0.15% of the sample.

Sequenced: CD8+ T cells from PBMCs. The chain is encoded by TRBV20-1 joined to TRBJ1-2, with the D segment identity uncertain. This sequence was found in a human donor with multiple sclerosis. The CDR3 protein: CSARESQSGGYTF. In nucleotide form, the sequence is TGCAGTGCTAGAGAATCCCAATCGGGTGGCTACACCTTC.